This TCR beta chain was identified in a study of blood T cells in healthy people across ages. Combining a sample-barcoded 5' primer with a J-beta primer mix, a second PCR ran for 7 to 11 cycles. One entry per CDR3 protein, called by TCRdb with MiXCR from the 5' RACE reads. Of more than 800,000 distinct CDR3 sequences detected, 40% to 45% appear once; the ten largest clones hold 18%. The CDR3 totals 15 residues. Germline CDR1 SNHLY, CDR2 FYNNEI. J gave up 3 bases and V 2 bases, and 4 bases lay outside the gene matches. Only a few counts were recorded for this clonotype. Antigen: not known. Overall study findings and caveats: Strong correlation existed between TCR beta diversity and naive T cell percentage.

This sequence joins TRBV2 and TRBJ2-5; 9 bases agree with TRBD1. The sequenced sample was blood. This clonotype was sampled from a woman aged 60 to 75 in good health. CDR3 loop: CASSETRTGEETQYF. In DNA form, the CDR3 reads TGTGCCAGCAGTGAAACCCGGACAGGGGAAGAGACCCAGTACTTC.